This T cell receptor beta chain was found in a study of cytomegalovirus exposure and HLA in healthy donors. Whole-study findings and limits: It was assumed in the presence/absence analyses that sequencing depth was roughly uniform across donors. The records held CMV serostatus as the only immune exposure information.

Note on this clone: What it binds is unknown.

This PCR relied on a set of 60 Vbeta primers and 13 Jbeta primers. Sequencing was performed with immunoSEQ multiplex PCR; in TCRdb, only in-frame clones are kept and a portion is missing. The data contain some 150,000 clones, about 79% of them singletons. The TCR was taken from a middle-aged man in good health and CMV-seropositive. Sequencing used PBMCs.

CDR3 nucleotides: TGTGCCAGCAGTTCGGGACAGGGTAGTACTGAAGCTTTCTTT. Protein: CASSSGQGSTEAFF. The chain recombines TRBV2 with TRBJ1-1, with 9 bases aligning to TRBD1. V was pared by 5 bases and J by 5 bases, with 6 bases of the junction left unmatched. The CDR3 runs 14 residues. Germline-derived CDR1 and CDR2 are SNHLY and FYNNEI.